Listed here are 10 T cell receptor beta chains from one sample, sequenced in a study of cytomegalovirus exposure and HLA in healthy donors. Data came from immunoSEQ multiplex PCR; TCRdb stores just in-frame clones and leaves some out. Here the sample spans about 200,000 clones, 75% to 85% being singletons. The sequencing input was PBMCs. The receptors were gathered from a woman aged 25 to 39 in good health and CMV-seropositive.

The chain carries TRBV4-2 and TRBJ1-2; possibly TRBD1 for D (5 bases). Germline assignment: CDR1 LGHNA and CDR2 YNFKEQ. V was pared by 1 base and J by 1 base, with 13 bases between. The CDR3 totals 16 residues. The CDR3, as DNA: TGTGCCAGCAGCCAAGTTGACAGAACAGTTAACTATGGCTACACCTTC. The encoded protein is CASSQVDRTVNYGYTF.

The chain is built from TRBV10-3 and TRBJ1-5, with D tentatively TRBD1 (5 bases). This CDR3 is built from 12 residues. The V gene lost 2 bases and the J gene lost 6 bases, with 5 bases spanning the gap. The germline gives CDR1 ENHRY, CDR2 SYGVKD. CDR3 protein: CAISEQGQPQHF. The CDR3 nucleotides are TGTGCCATCAGTGAGCAGGGTCAGCCCCAGCATTTT.

V gene TRBV6-5 combines with J gene TRBJ1-2, with a tentative D call TRBD1 (5 bases). V was cut by 3 bases and J by 2 bases, with 13 bases left in between. Germline V gene lookup returns CDR1 MNHEY and CDR2 SVGAGI. This CDR3 spans 15 amino acids. CDR3 DNA: TGTGCCAGCAGTTATCGGGGGGGTAGGAACTATGGCTACACCTTC. It translates to CASSYRGGRNYGYTF.

J is TRBJ2-7 and V is TRBV7-9; the D is unclear. CDR3 size: 12 residues. The V end lost 5 bases, the J end lost 4 bases, and 9 bases lay between the germline ends. Germline V gene data show CDR1 as SEHNR and CDR2 as FQNEAQ (reference sequence). CDR3 sequence: CASSLTTYEQYF. DNA for the CDR3: TGTGCCAGCAGCCTAACGACTTACGAGCAGTACTTC. The complete variable domain, with remaining parts taken from reference TRBV7-9 and TRBJ2-7, reads DTGVSQNPRHKITKRGQNVTFRCDPISEHNRLYWYRQTLGQGPEFLTYFQNEAQLEKSRLLSDRFSAERPKGSFSTLEIQRTEQGDSAMYLCASSLTTYEQYFGPGTRLTVT.

The rearrangement links TRBV10-2 to TRBJ1-1; D perhaps matches TRBD1 (6 bases). The germline gives CDR1 WSHSY, CDR2 SAAADI. CDR3 length: 16 residues. Deletions cut 0 bases from V and 2 bases from J, with 13 bases between. The CDR3: CASSESQETGNTEAFF. CDR3 nucleotide sequence: TGCGCCAGCAGTGAGTCACAGGAGACAGGAAACACTGAAGCTTTCTTT.

The CDR3 here is CAYRPGADAGTQYF. The DNA of the CDR3 is TGTGCCTATAGACCTGGGGCGGACGCTGGCACCCAGTACTTC. This chain connects TRBV6-1 to TRBJ2-5; D might be TRBD1 (5 bases). CDR3 length equals 14 residues. V was shortened by 11 bases and J by 8 bases, with 24 bases between the two germline ends. CDR1 is MNHNS and CDR2 is SASEGT in the germline V gene.

V gene TRBV5-1 combines with J gene TRBJ2-2; 12 bases map to TRBD2. Germline V gene data show CDR1 as SGHRS and CDR2 as YFSETQ. Trimming took 1 base from V and 4 from J; bases not matched to a gene: 2. There are 16 residues in the CDR3. This CDR3 reads CASSLTSGRTTGELFF. The CDR3, as DNA: TGCGCCAGCAGCTTGACTAGCGGGAGGACCACCGGGGAGCTGTTTTTT.

This chain uses TRBV7-2 with TRBJ1-2; D is unresolved. The CDR3 extends over 12 amino acids. The ends were cut back, 3 bases at V and 4 bases at J, with 6 bases in the middle. Looked up from germline, CDR1 is SGHTA and CDR2 is FQGNSA. CDR3 sequence reads: CASSLSLYGYTF. DNA for the CDR3: TGTGCCAGCAGCTTGTCCCTCTATGGCTACACCTTC.

The J gene is TRBJ1-5, the V gene TRBV5-8; D is possibly TRBD1 (5 bases). Trimming left V 5 bases short and J 7 bases short, with 10 bases between. The germline V gene has CDR1 SGHTS and CDR2 YDEGEE. There are 12 residues in the CDR3. The CDR3 DNA sequence: TGTGCCAGCAGTTGGGGGGGGCAGCCCCAGCATTTT. This sequence encodes CASSWGGQPQHF.

V usage is TRBV15 and J usage is TRBJ2-7; 7 bases are shared with TRBD1. The CDR3 sequence is 13 residues long. The V segment lost 5 bases and the J segment 3 bases; nucleotides outside the gene matches: 4. The germline CDR1 and CDR2 sequences are LNHNV and YYDKDF (reference sequence). In nucleotides, the CDR3 is TGTGCCACCAGCGCGGACAGGAGCTACGAGCAGTACTTC. It codes for CATSADRSYEQYF.